Included here is one T cell receptor (beta chain) sequence, with context. As yet, its antigen is unknown. The data derive from a study of T cells after yellow fever vaccination. Study at large: SMART-Seq v4 Ultra Low Input prepared libraries from low-cell fractions.

Universal primer sites and UMIs were introduced during 5'RACE template-switching synthesis of TCR cDNA. TCRdb re-called the 5' RACE reads through MiXCR, storing one row per CDR3 protein. Here the sample spans about 260,000 distinct CDR3 sequences, 10% to 15% being singletons. Germline V lookup: CDR1 ENHRY, CDR2 SYGVKD. This CDR3 has 13 residues. V shed 0 bases and J shed 1 base, with 4 bases lying between them. Study-wide findings and caveats: A secondary response was less intense yet reached its peak sooner, at day 5 versus 15. Once the booster was given, most primary-vaccination clones reappeared, at around 95% for CD4 and around 90% for CD8.

The TCR was taken from a man aged 25 to 40 who received the YFV17D yellow fever vaccine. The sequencing used CD4+ T cells sorted from PBMCs, collected 45 days after the yellow fever booster vaccination. This rearrangement joins TRBV10-3 to TRBJ2-7; D is undetermined. CDR3 loop: CAISESQSYEQYF. In nucleotides, the CDR3 is TGTGCCATCAGTGAGTCTCAGTCCTACGAGCAGTACTTC.